This T cell receptor beta chain was sequenced in a study of blood T cell repertoires in COVID-19. In the study overall: Samples representing acute and convalescent COVID-19 were sourced from the United States, Italy and Spain. In each case, the material was cDNA or gDNA derived from T cells, B-cell-depleted T cells, or PBMCs.

The CDR3 extends over 17 amino acids. In germline, CDR1 is PRHDT, CDR2 FYEKMQ (reference sequence). Trimming removed 2 bases from V and 4 bases from J; junction bases left unmatched: 12. The participants were between roughly 18 and 100 years old and came from 24 US areas. Two negative PCRs, clearance, or symptom resolution were required of recovered Cohort 3 donors. Assay used: immunoSEQ multiplex PCR; TCRdb lists only in-frame clones, some missing. The data contain roughly 340,000 clones, around 87% of them singletons. This sequence joins TRBV13 and TRBJ2-7; TRBD1 matches 9 bases. Material for sequencing was PBMCs or T cells enriched from blood (not recorded which). This TCR derives from a man aged 18-30 years who had recovered from COVID-19. The CDR3 coding sequence is TGTGCCAGCAGCTTAAATGTAATCCGGGACAGGGAATACGAGCAGTACTTC. Protein sequence: CASSLNVIRDREYEQYF. Supplemented by reference TRBV13 and TRBJ2-7, the full variable domain reads AAGVIQSPRHLIKEKRETATLKCYPIPRHDTVYWYQQGPGQDPQFLISFYEKMQSDKGSIPDRFSAQQFSDYHSELNMSSLELGDSALYFCASSLNVIRDREYEQYFGPGTRLTVT.